This T cell receptor beta chain appears in the sequencing data of a study of cytomegalovirus exposure and HLA in healthy donors. Study observations and caveats: According to an earlier analysis, most TCR beta V segments yielded productive rearrangements about 90% or about 30% of the time. In a later analysis, compared with equally common non-associated chains, HLA-associated beta chains were more expanded.

13 Jbeta primers and 60 Vbeta primers were used for the PCR. Repertoires were generated with immunoSEQ multiplex PCR, while TCRdb's copy carries only in-frame clones and drops some. The sample holds roughly 100,000 clones, 75% seen once. There are a few counts of this clone. Its cognate antigen is unknown. The CDR3 loop spans 15 amino acids. V lost 0 bases and J lost 1, with 10 bases in between. Germline V lookup: CDR1 SGDLS, CDR2 YYNGEE. Specimen: PBMCs. J is TRBJ1-1 and V is TRBV9; no clear D. The TCR originated in a male donor in good health and CMV-seropositive. The CDR3 bases are TGTGCCAGCAGCGTAGTTGGTAGTCGGAACACTGAAGCTTTCTTT. This codes for CASSVVGSRNTEAFF.